The source of this TCR beta chain is a study of T cell responses to AZD1222 COVID-19 vaccine. Details on this clone: Its antigen is not identified.

Broader study findings: A mostly white British donor set with more females was recruited, and clonal diversity was possibly underestimated. Increases in Spike-specific TCR breadth and depth were seen after two AZD1222 doses. The peak T cell response came first, and repertoires were sampled only after it.

J lost 6 bases, V lost 11 bases, and 7 bases had no gene match. Germline V gene sequence: CDR1 ENHRY, CDR2 SYGVKD. The CDR3 is 13 amino acids. Only in-frame clones appear in the TCRdb table, and some are missing; sequencing was by immunoSEQ multiplex PCR. The repertoire holds 180,000 or so clones, with around nine tenths as singletons. The chain recombines TRBV10-3 with TRBJ1-2; 12 bases line up with TRBD1. This TCR came from an adult in good health. The material was peripheral blood, obtained on day 0 of AZD1222 vaccination. The CDR3 DNA reads as TGTGCCGTAGGGACAGGGGGCGGTGATGGCTACACCTTC. This codes for CAVGTGGGDGYTF.